A single sample is the source of the 9 T cell receptor beta chains below, sequenced in a study of Ad26.COV2.S vaccination and SARS-CoV-2 variants. Libraries were prepared by immunoSEQ multiplex PCR; TCRdb keeps only in-frame clonotypes and omits some of them. The sample has a few hundred thousand clones; around four fifths are singletons. Noted treatment: some 20 received Ad26.COV2.S at low or high dose, single or two shots; a few received placebo; per-sample allocation not given. The investigators took samples on day 63 after the first vaccine or placebo injection. The material was peripheral blood, obtained in a trial of Ad26.COV2.S vaccine versus placebo. The receptors stem from a person aged 18 to 59 who received the Ad26.COV2.S COVID-19 vaccine or a placebo.

This chain joins TRBV3-1 (or the pseudogene TRBV3-2) and TRBJ1-3; D gene unclear. CDR3 length equals 15 residues. From germline, CDR1 is LGHDT and CDR2 YNNKEL (reference sequence). V shed 3 bases and J shed 0 bases, with 9 bases lying between them. The CDR3 loop reads CASSHGPSSGNTIYF. The CDR3 DNA reads as TGTGCCAGCAGCCACGGTCCGAGCTCTGGAAACACCATATATTTT.

J is TRBJ2-7 and V is TRBV4-3; 7 bases fit TRBD2. Losses at the gene ends were 7 bases for V and 0 bases for J; bases not matched to a gene: 12. The CDR3 consists of 16 residues. CDR1 and CDR2 from the germline V gene are LGHNA and YSLEER. The CDR3 DNA reads as TGCGCCAGCATTTATACGGGGCGGGGGAGCTCCTACGAGCAGTACTTC. It specifies CASIYTGRGSSYEQYF.

This clone has a single count. The V gene is TRBV6-5, the J gene TRBJ2-3, with 8 nucleotides matching TRBD2. Trimming removed 10 bases from V and 2 bases from J; junction bases left unmatched: 5. CDR1 is MNHEY and CDR2 is SVGAGI in the germline V gene. CDR3 length: 13 amino acids. The CDR3 DNA reads TGTGCCACCTCTAGCGGGTTCACAGATACGCAGTATTTT. Amino acids: CATSSGFTDTQYF.

CDR3 in DNA: TGTGCCAGCAGGAGGCGAAATGCGGAAAAACTGTTTTTT. Amino acids: CASRRRNAEKLFF. The chain couples TRBV19 to TRBJ1-4; D is ambiguous. From germline, CDR1 is LNHDA and CDR2 SQIVND (reference sequence). V was shortened by 9 bases and J by 8 bases, with 16 bases between the two germline ends. The CDR3 is made up of 13 amino acids.

V is TRBV3-1 (or the pseudogene TRBV3-2) and J is TRBJ1-1; TRBD1 matches at 8 bases. There are 15 residues in the CDR3. Unmatched junction bases numbered 8, after V lost 3 bases and J lost 5 bases. In germline, CDR1 is LGHDT, CDR2 YNNKEL (reference sequence). CDR3 loop: CASSHQGARNTEAFF. CDR3 bases: TGTGCCAGCAGCCACCAGGGGGCGCGGAATACTGAAGCTTTCTTT.

The rearrangement uses TRBV7-8 and TRBJ2-3; 14 nucleotides match TRBD2. Germline V gives CDR1 SGHVS, CDR2 FQNEAQ. CDR3 length: 18 amino acids. Trimming cost V 5 bases and J 4 bases; bases outside gene matches: 11. The CDR3 here is CASSRTGTSGGLADTQYF. Written as DNA, the CDR3 is TGTGCCAGCAGCCGAACCGGGACTAGCGGGGGTCTGGCAGATACGCAGTATTTT.

This chain uses TRBV7-8 with TRBJ2-1; 10 nucleotides agree with TRBD2. This CDR3 contains 14 residues. Trimming took 2 bases from V and 14 from J; bases not matched to a gene: 9. CDR1 and CDR2 from the germline V gene are SGHVS and FQNEAQ. The CDR3 is CASSLKVAGGPEFF. Here the CDR3 DNA reads TGTGCCAGCAGCTTAAAAGTAGCGGGGGGACCAGAGTTCTTC.

The chain employs TRBV9 and TRBJ1-1; 8 bases align to TRBD1. In germline, CDR1 is SGDLS, CDR2 YYNGEE. CDR3 length: 14 residues. With 4 bases clipped from V and 4 bases from J, the junction kept 6 bases outside the gene matches. CDR3 sequence: CASSPGQGSTEAFF. In DNA, the CDR3 is TGTGCCAGCAGCCCTGGACAGGGAAGCACTGAAGCTTTCTTT.

This clone appeared a few times. The chain is built from TRBV7-9 and TRBJ1-5, with D perhaps TRBD1 (6 bases). This CDR3 is built from 14 residues. The germline V and J ends were trimmed by 5 bases and 9 bases, with 17 bases remaining between them. Germline-derived CDR1 and CDR2 are SEHNR and FQNEAQ (reference sequence). The CDR3 DNA is TGTGCCAGCAGCCTCACCGGGGGCTGGTGGCCCCAGCATTTT. Its protein is CASSLTGGWWPQHF.